The next 15 T cell receptor beta chains were all read from a single sample in a study of blood T cell repertoires in COVID-19. TCRdb's table, derived via immunoSEQ multiplex PCR, lists solely in-frame clones and lacks some. The sample includes around 170,000 clones, 65% to 90% seen only once; the top ten take 7% to 10%. The material sequenced was peripheral blood. These receptors were obtained from a middle-aged man with active or convalescent COVID-19.

CDR3: CASSPLTGVNTEAFF. CDR3 nucleotides: TGTGCCAGCAGCCCCCTGACAGGGGTGAACACTGAAGCTTTCTTT. The chain carries TRBV2 and TRBJ1-1; 8 nucleotides line up with TRBD1. V lost 6 bases, J lost 0 bases, and 6 bases stayed unmatched. The CDR3 has 15 amino acids. In germline, CDR1 is SNHLY, CDR2 FYNNEI.

This clone was observed a single time. The CDR3 DNA reads as TGTGCCAGTAGAGGACTAGCGTCCTACGAGCAGTACTTC. Translating it yields CASRGLASYEQYF. V gene TRBV19 combines with J gene TRBJ2-7; 9 positions agree with TRBD2. The V gene end was trimmed by 6 bases and the J gene end by 1 base; junction bases not matched to a gene: 1. CDR1 and CDR2 (germline): LNHDA, SQIVND (reference sequence). The CDR3 is 13 residues long.

The chain joins TRBV6-5 to TRBJ1-1, with 7 nucleotides matching TRBD1. Germline CDR1 reads MNHEY; CDR2 reads SVGAGI. Trimming cost V 7 bases and J 3 bases; bases outside gene matches: 8. This CDR3 has 14 amino acids. Here the CDR3 reads CASNTGVGDTEAFF. The CDR3 nucleotides are TGTGCCAGCAATACAGGGGTCGGGGACACTGAAGCTTTCTTT.

Points on this clone: Other nucleotide sequences from this sample produce the same CDR3. The CDR3 loop is CASSLDRTDTQYF. DNA of the CDR3: TGTGCCAGCAGCCTTGACAGAACGGATACGCAGTATTTT. The chain carries TRBV6-5 and TRBJ2-3, with D tentatively TRBD1 (5 bases). This CDR3 contains 13 residues. CDR1 and CDR2 (germline): MNHEY, SVGAGI. V was cut by 6 bases and J by 6 bases, with 13 bases left in between.

In DNA, the CDR3 is TGTGCCAGCAGCCAGCAGTGGAGGGCCTCTGGAGCCGGGGAGCTGTTTTTT. Translating gives CASSQQWRASGAGELFF. The chain recombines TRBV5-5 with TRBJ2-2; D may be TRBD2 (6 bases). Germline V gene sequence: CDR1 SGHKS, CDR2 YYEKEE (reference sequence). V lost 4 bases and J 6 bases, leaving 22 bases between the germline ends. The CDR3 contains 17 residues. The variable domain in full, completed from reference TRBV5-5 and TRBJ2-2, reads DAGVTQSPTHLIKTRGQQVTLRCSPISGHKSVSWYQQVLGQGPQFIFQYYEKEERGRGNFPDRFSARQFPNYSSELNVNALLLGDSALYLCASSQQWRASGAGELFFGEGSRLTVL.

The V gene is TRBV2, the J gene TRBJ1-5; TRBD1 matches at 8 bases. Trimming at V came to 6 bases and at J to 7 bases, leaving 5 bases not matched to a gene. The CDR3 covers 13 residues. Germline V gene sequence: CDR1 SNHLY, CDR2 FYNNEI. DNA of the CDR3: TGTGCCAGCAGGGAGGACAGGGAACAGCCCCAGCATTTT. It codes for CASREDREQPQHF.

This chain joins TRBV14 and TRBJ2-1; the D is unclear. CDR1 and CDR2 (germline): SGHDN, FVKESK. This CDR3 spans 11 amino acids. Deletions cut 2 bases from V and 8 bases from J, with 4 bases between. The CDR3 nucleotides read TGTGCCAGCAGCCAAACTTATGAGCAGTTCTTC. Translation: CASSQTYEQFF.

The chain joins TRBV4-1 to TRBJ2-7; D may be TRBD1 (5 bases). CDR1 and CDR2 from the germline V gene are MGHRA and YSYEKL. This CDR3 has 17 amino acids. V was clipped by 0 bases and J by 7 bases, with 22 bases between them. CDR3 nucleotides: TGCGCCAGCAGCCAAGATAGTAGCAGGGTCTTCAGTGGAGAGCAGTACTTC. Encoded protein: CASSQDSSRVFSGEQYF.

This clone was seen more than once but under ten times. V is TRBV28 and J is TRBJ1-1; 9 nucleotides align to TRBD1. The trim removed 5 bases at V and 5 bases at J, leaving 6 bases unmatched. CDR3 size: 14 residues. The germline V gene encodes CDR1 MDHEN and CDR2 SYDVKM. CDR3 nucleotides: TGTGCCAGCAGTGGCACAGGGGGCTTTACTGAAGCTTTCTTT. This sequence encodes CASSGTGGFTEAFF.

J is TRBJ2-7 and V is TRBV4-2; 8 bases are a match to TRBD2. Per the germline V gene, CDR1 is LGHNA and CDR2 is YNFKEQ. The CDR3 extends over 18 amino acids. J lost 3 bases, V lost 1 base, and 14 bases had no gene match. The CDR3 spells CASSQVSGRRGVGYEQYF. The CDR3 DNA reads TGTGCCAGCAGCCAAGTGTCGGGTAGGCGGGGGGTAGGCTACGAGCAGTACTTC.

This chain uses TRBV6-5 with TRBJ1-1, with unresolved D. This CDR3 spans 14 amino acids. V lost 0 bases and J 4 bases, leaving 9 bases between the germline ends. CDR1 MNHEY and CDR2 SVGAGI come from the germline V gene. This CDR3 reads CASSYSPGTTEAFF. The CDR3 coding sequence is TGTGCCAGCAGTTACTCTCCAGGAACCACTGAAGCTTTCTTT.

The V and J genes are TRBV28 and TRBJ1-4, with 8 positions matching TRBD1. This CDR3 is 16 amino acids long. From germline, CDR1 is MDHEN and CDR2 SYDVKM. V was clipped by 5 bases and J by 5 bases; unmatched bases: 10. The CDR3: CASSPNRGVRNEKLFF. The CDR3 DNA sequence: TGTGCCAGCAGTCCAAACAGGGGGGTTAGGAATGAAAAACTGTTTTTT.

The chain carries TRBV4-3 and TRBJ2-7; possible D gene TRBD1, 6 bases. This CDR3 comprises 16 residues. From germline, CDR1 is LGHNA and CDR2 YSLEER. V was pared by 0 bases and J by 3 bases, with 15 bases between. CDR3 nucleotide sequence: TGCGCCAGCAGCCAAGATATACAGGGCCGAGGCTACGAGCAGTACTTC. Encoded protein: CASSQDIQGRGYEQYF.

The chain links TRBV10-3 to TRBJ1-2, with D possibly matching TRBD1 (5 bases). CDR1 and CDR2 from the germline V gene are ENHRY and SYGVKD. This CDR3 spans 15 amino acids. Between the trimmed V and J ends, which lost 0 bases and 4 bases, there was a span of 12 bases. The CDR3 loop is CAISESRQSFYGYTF. CDR3 DNA: TGTGCCATCAGTGAGTCGCGACAGTCTTTCTATGGCTACACCTTC.

This clone was recorded only once. This sequence joins TRBV7-9 and TRBJ1-2; D is unclear. CDR1 and CDR2 (germline): SEHNR, FQNEAQ (reference sequence). The CDR3 runs 15 residues. V was clipped by 5 bases and J by 4 bases, with 17 bases between them. The DNA of the CDR3 is TGTGCCAGCAGCACTCGCCTCGGGAGGCCCTATGGCTACACCTTC. Translation gives CASSTRLGRPYGYTF.